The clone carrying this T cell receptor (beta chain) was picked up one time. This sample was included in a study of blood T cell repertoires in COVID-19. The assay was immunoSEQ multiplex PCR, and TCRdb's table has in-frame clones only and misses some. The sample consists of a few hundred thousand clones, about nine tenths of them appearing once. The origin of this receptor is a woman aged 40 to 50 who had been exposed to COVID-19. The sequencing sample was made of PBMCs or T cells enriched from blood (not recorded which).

In DNA form, the CDR3 reads TGCGCCAGCAGCTTGGCCGCGAGAGGTCGTATGAACACTGAAGCTTTCTTT. The encoded protein is CASSLAARGRMNTEAFF. This chain joins TRBV5-1 and TRBJ1-1; D not certain. CDR1 SGHRS and CDR2 YFSETQ come from the germline V gene. V lost 0 bases and J 0 bases, leaving 15 bases between the germline ends. The CDR3 sequence is 17 residues long. Based on the CDR3 plus reference TRBV5-1 and TRBJ1-1, the full variable domain is KAGVTQTPRYLIKTRGQQVTLSCSPISGHRSVSWYQQTPGQGLQFLFEYFSETQRNKGNFPGRFSGRQFSNSRSEMNVSTLELGDSALYLCASSLAARGRMNTEAFFGQGTRLTVV.